This T cell receptor (beta chain) derives from a study of preoperative IRX-2 immunotherapy in early breast cancer. The CDR3 runs to 13 residues. Germline V lookup: CDR1 SGHAT, CDR2 FQNNGV. With 2 bases removed from V and 3 bases from J, the gap between germline ends came to 7 bases. Libraries were prepared by immunoSEQ multiplex PCR; TCRdb keeps only in-frame clonotypes and omits some of them. The sample includes some 25,000 clones, 75% to 90% seen only once; the top ten take approximately 9.4%. As for treatment: preoperative locoregional IRX-2 cytokine immunotherapy. Samples came from a phase Ib trial of preoperative locoregional IRX-2 cytokine immunotherapy.

The rearrangement links TRBV11-2 to TRBJ1-1; D not certain. Sequenced material: tumor tissue, taken after IRX-2 immunotherapy. This clonotype was sampled from a human donor with breast cancer. In nucleotides, the CDR3 is TGTGCCAGCAGCTTACCAGTCCACACTGAAGCTTTCTTT. Translated: CASSLPVHTEAFF.